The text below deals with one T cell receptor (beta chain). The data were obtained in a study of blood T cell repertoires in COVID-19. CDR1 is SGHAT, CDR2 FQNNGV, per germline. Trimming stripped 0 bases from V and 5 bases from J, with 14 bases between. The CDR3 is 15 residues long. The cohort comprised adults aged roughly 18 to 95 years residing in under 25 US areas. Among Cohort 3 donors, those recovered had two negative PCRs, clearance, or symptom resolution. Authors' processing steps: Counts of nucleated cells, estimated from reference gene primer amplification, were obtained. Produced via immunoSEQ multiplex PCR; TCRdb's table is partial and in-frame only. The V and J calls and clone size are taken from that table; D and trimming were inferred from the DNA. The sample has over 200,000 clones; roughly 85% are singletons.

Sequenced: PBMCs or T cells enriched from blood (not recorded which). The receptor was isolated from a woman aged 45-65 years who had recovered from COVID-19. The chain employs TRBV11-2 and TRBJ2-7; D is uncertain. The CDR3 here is CASSLELLPSNEQYF. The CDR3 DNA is TGTGCCAGCAGCTTAGAACTTCTTCCTTCGAACGAGCAGTACTTC.